Listed below are T cell receptor beta chains from one sample, sequenced in a study of cytomegalovirus exposure and HLA in healthy donors. Clones were sequenced by immunoSEQ multiplex PCR, and TCRdb holds only the in-frame ones, with some missing. The sample yields around 140,000 clones, 78% seen once. Sequenced: PBMCs. Every receptor here comes from a female donor in good health and CMV-seronegative. Each CDR3 is given with its conserved first and last residue. The D gene is left open where the match is weak. Clone size appears in some rows only: once, few, many, or a class for an expanded clone.

>TRBD1|TRBJ1-2|TRBV6-1|NA
TGTGCCAGCAGTTCCCTAAAACAGGGGAGCGATGGCTACCCCTTC
CASSSLKQGSDGYPF
>TRBD1|TRBJ2-5|TRBV5-4|NA
TGTGCCAGCAGCCCGACAGGGGTGGAGACCCAGTACTTC
CASSPTGVETQYF
>NA|TRBJ1-4|TRBV5-1|few
TGCGCCAGCAGCTTGTCGGGGGGGCACGAAAAACTGTTTTTT
CASSLSGGHEKLFF
>NA|TRBJ2-5|TRBV2|NA
TGTGCCAGCGGACTGGACGGGGAGACCCAGTACTTC
CASGLDGETQYF
>NA|TRBJ1-1|TRBV6-1|few
TGTGCCAGCAGTGAATATAGTTCGAACACTGAAGCTTTCTTT
CASSEYSSNTEAFF
>TRBD2|TRBJ2-5|TRBV7-8|once
TGTGCCAGCAGCCCCCTGGGGCTAGCGGGGGAGCAGTACTTC
CASSPLGLAGEQYF
>TRBD2|TRBJ2-3|TRBV5-4|once
TGTGCCAGCAGCTCTCCCGTAGCGGGCCTTGCAACAGATACGCAGTATTTT
CASSSPVAGLATDTQYF
>NA|TRBJ1-2|TRBV27|NA
TGTGCCAGCAGTTTTCCTCGACAGGCTCCTTTCCCCTTC
CASSFPRQAPFPF
>TRBD1|TRBJ2-2|TRBV6-1|NA
TGTGCCAGCGGGCGGACAGGGTGGAGCACCGGGGAGCTGTTTTTT
CASGRTGWSTGELFF
>TRBD1|TRBJ1-4|TRBV29-1|NA
TGCAGCGTCTTACGGACAGGGACAACTAATGAAAAACTGTTTTTT
CSVLRTGTTNEKLFF
>NA|TRBJ1-2|TRBV6-5|NA
TGTGCCAGCAGACAGGGCGCCTCCTATGGCTACACCTTC
CASRQGASYGYTF
>NA|TRBJ2-7|TRBV28|NA
TGTGCCAGCAGTTCTACAGGGAAGAGCTACGAGCAGTACTTC
CASSSTGKSYEQYF
>TRBD2|TRBJ2-1|TRBV13|NA
TGTGCCAGCAGCTTAGGGACTAGCGGGGGAGAGCAGTTCTTC
CASSLGTSGGEQFF
>NA|TRBJ2-3|TRBV25-1|NA
TGTGCCAGCAGTGACCTTGGACAGATCACAGATACGCAGTATTTT
CASSDLGQITDTQYF
>TRBD2|TRBJ2-5|TRBV5-1|NA
TGCGCCAGCGATATTAGCGGGAGGGCACACGAGACCCAGTACTTC
CASDISGRAHETQYF
>TRBD1|TRBJ1-3|TRBV19|NA
TGTGCCAGCCAAGACAGGGGGCCTGGAAACACCATATATTTT
CASQDRGPGNTIYF
>TRBD2|TRBJ2-3|TRBV5-4|NA
TGTGCCAGCGGACCGCCGGGACTAGCGAGCACAGATACGCAGTATTTT
CASGPPGLASTDTQYF
>NA|TRBJ2-7|TRBV6-1|NA
TGTGCCAGCAGTTCTGGTTGGCCCTACGAGCAGTACTTC
CASSSGWPYEQYF
>NA|TRBJ1-5|TRBV7-2|few
TGTGCCAGCGCTGTTCGGGGCAATCAGCCCCAGCATTTT
CASAVRGNQPQHF
>TRBD1|TRBJ2-5|TRBV2|NA
TGTGCCAGCAGGGGTAACAGGGGTGAGACCCAGTACTTC
CASRGNRGETQYF
>TRBD1|TRBJ1-3|TRBV13|NA
TGTGCCAGCAGCTTAGGGAAGGGGGCAGGAAACACCATATATTTT
CASSLGKGAGNTIYF
>TRBD1|TRBJ1-1|TRBV7-9|few
TGTGCCAGCAGCTCATACAGGGGGCTAAACACTGAAGCTTTCTTT
CASSSYRGLNTEAFF
>NA|TRBJ1-1|TRBV4-3|few
TGCGCCAGCAGCCAAGAACAGGGCACTGAAGCTTTCTTT
CASSQEQGTEAFF
>NA|TRBJ1-3|TRBV6-5|NA
TGTGCCAGCAGTCGCGGGGGACCTGGAAACACCATATATTTT
CASSRGGPGNTIYF
>NA|TRBJ1-2|TRBV11-2|NA
TGTGCCAGCAGACTAGTCGGGGACTATGGCTACACCTTC
CASRLVGDYGYTF
>NA|TRBJ2-3|TRBV19|once
TGTGCCAGTAGTATCGGCGGAACCGACACAGATACGCAGTATTTT
CASSIGGTDTDTQYF
>NA|TRBJ1-2|TRBV4-1|NA
TGCGCCAGCAGCCATGGGGGGGTAGGAGATGGCTACCCCTTC
CASSHGGVGDGYPF
>TRBD1|TRBJ1-5|TRBV30|NA
TGTGCCTGGAGTGTACGGCGAGGACAGGGGATTCAGCCCCAGCATTTT
CAWSVRRGQGIQPQHF
>NA|TRBJ2-7|TRBV4-2|once
TGTGCCAGCAGCCAAGGGCCCTACGAGCAGTACTTC
CASSQGPYEQYF
>NA|TRBJ1-5|TRBV7-2|NA
TGTGCCAGCAGCTTAGCCACTAATCAGCCCCAGCATTTT
CASSLATNQPQHF
>NA|TRBJ2-1|TRBV7-8|NA
TGTGCCAGCAGCTCCGCCGGGAGCTTTCCCTACAATGAGCAGTTCTTC
CASSSAGSFPYNEQFF